This T cell receptor beta chain was obtained from a study of cytomegalovirus exposure and HLA in healthy donors. Primers: 60 Vbeta forward and 13 Jbeta reverse. The repertoire was sequenced with immunoSEQ multiplex PCR; TCRdb's copy has only in-frame clones and lacks some. The data contain about 120,000 clones, roughly 79% of them singletons. The germline CDR1 and CDR2 sequences are SGDLS and YYNGEE. The CDR3 loop spans 15 amino acids. V was trimmed by 0 bases and J by 4 bases, leaving 13 bases between them. The receptor was derived from a woman in her thirties in good health and CMV-seronegative. The chain recombines TRBV9 with TRBJ2-5; TRBD2 is a possible D gene (5 bases). The specimen sequenced was PBMCs. The CDR3 is CASSVERRVGETQYF. DNA for the CDR3: TGTGCCAGCAGCGTAGAACGGCGGGTGGGAGAGACCCAGTACTTC.